The T cell receptor beta chain described here comes from a study of a mutant IDH1 vaccine in newly diagnosed glioma. For the study at large: Those enrolled had earlier been treated with radiotherapy, temozolomide, or both, mostly both.

The CDR3 runs 15 residues. Germline V gives CDR1 MDHEN, CDR2 SYDVKM. Deletions cut 2 bases from V and 6 bases from J, with 14 bases between. On this clone: The target antigen is unknown.

The time point denotes: baseline, week 1 (first vaccination visit). As for treatment: pre-vaccination baseline after standard-of-care therapy. Donors had new IDH1-mutant astrocytomas of WHO grade 3 or 4 (ATRX-lost). Only in-frame clones appear in the TCRdb table, and some are missing; sequencing was by immunoSEQ multiplex PCR. The sample shows about 59,000 clones, 80% to 95% of them seen only once. Study-level findings and limits: Vaccine-induced responses were seen in approximately 93% of patients, spanning several MHC alleles. Pseudoprogression apparently tracked independently of changes in top peripheral T cell clonotypes.

J is TRBJ1-5 and V is TRBV28; D possibly corresponds to TRBD1 (6 bases). The source of this sequence is a man aged 50 to 60 with glioma. Sequences were derived from PBMCs, sampled from a glioma patient treated with radiotherapy, temozolomide or both. The CDR3 region has the DNA TGTGCCAGCAGTTTAGGTCAGGGGTGGATTCAGCCCCAGCATTTT. Protein product: CASSLGQGWIQPQHF.